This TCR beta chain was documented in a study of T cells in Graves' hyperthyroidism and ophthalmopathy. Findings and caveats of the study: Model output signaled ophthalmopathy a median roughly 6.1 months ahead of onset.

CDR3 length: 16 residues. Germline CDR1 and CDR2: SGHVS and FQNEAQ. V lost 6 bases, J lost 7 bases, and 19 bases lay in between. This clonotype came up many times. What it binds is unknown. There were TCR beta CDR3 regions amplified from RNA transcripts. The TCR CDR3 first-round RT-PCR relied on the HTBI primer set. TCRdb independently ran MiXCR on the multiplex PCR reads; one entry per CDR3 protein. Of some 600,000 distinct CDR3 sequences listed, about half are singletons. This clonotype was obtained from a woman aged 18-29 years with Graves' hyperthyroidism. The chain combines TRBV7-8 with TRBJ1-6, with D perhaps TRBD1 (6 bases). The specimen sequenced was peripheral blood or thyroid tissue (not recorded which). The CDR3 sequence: CASSPDAGRGNSPLHF. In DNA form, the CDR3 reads TGTGCCAGCAGTCCCGACGCAGGGAGGGGGAATTCACCCCTCCACTTT.